The 15 T cell receptor beta chains in this list originate from one sample, sequenced in a study of PD-1 blockade in classical Hodgkin lymphoma. Autologous stem cell transplantation was followed by relapse in every patient, and brentuximab vedotin exposure varied. This table comes from immunoSEQ multiplex PCR, and its TCRdb copy is limited to in-frame clones, with some not included. Of roughly 7,000 clones detected, approximately 84% appear once; the ten largest clones hold 30% to 40%. The material was peripheral blood mononuclear cells (PBMCs), obtained at baseline. Receptor source: a human donor with classical Hodgkin lymphoma.

This rearrangement joins TRBV6-5 to TRBJ1-2; D is ambiguous. Trimming left V 2 bases short and J 8 bases short, with 15 bases between. CDR3 size: 14 residues. Germline CDR1 is MNHEY and CDR2 is SVGAGI. The CDR3 sequence is CASSYSEGAAGYTF. CDR3 DNA: TGTGCCAGCAGTTACAGTGAGGGAGCGGCGGGCTACACCTTC.

V gene TRBV7-8 combines with J gene TRBJ2-7; D unresolved. Germline CDR1 and CDR2: SGHVS and FQNEAQ. Deletions cut 5 bases from V and 2 bases from J, with 22 bases between. CDR3 length equals 17 residues. In DNA, the CDR3 is TGTGCCAGCAGCCCCCGTCGTACCACCGAGGCCCCCTACGAGCAGTACTTC. As protein: CASSPRRTTEAPYEQYF. The complete variable domain, with remaining parts taken from reference TRBV7-8 and TRBJ2-7, reads GAGVSQSPRYKVAKRGQDVALRCDPISGHVSLFWYQQALGQGPEFLTYFQNEAQLDKSGLPSDRFFAERPEGSVSTLKIQRTQQEDSAVYLCASSPRRTTEAPYEQYFGPGTRLTVT.

The chain uses TRBV6-1 and TRBJ2-1; TRBD2 aligns across 9 bases. Germline V gene sequence: CDR1 MNHNS, CDR2 SASEGT. This CDR3 region has 13 residues. The V segment lost 5 bases and the J segment 11 bases; nucleotides outside the gene matches: 7. The CDR3 is CASSHNSGSKQFF. Written as DNA, the CDR3 is TGTGCCAGCAGTCACAATAGCGGGAGTAAGCAGTTCTTC.

V is TRBV28 and J is TRBJ2-1; 8 bases fit TRBD2. Per the germline V gene, CDR1 is MDHEN and CDR2 is SYDVKM. The CDR3 contains 14 residues. Germline trimming cut 1 base from V and 7 bases from J; bases unmatched to any gene: 3. In DNA, the CDR3 is TGTGCCAGCAGTTTATCAGCGGGAGAAAATGAGCAGTTCTTC. Residues: CASSLSAGENEQFF. The full variable domain, in which reference TRBV28 and TRBJ2-1 provide the parts outside the CDR3, is DVKVTQSSRYLVKRTGEKVFLECVQDMDHENMFWYRQDPGLGLRLIYFSYDVKMKEKGDIPEGYSVSREKKERFSLILESASTNQTSMYLCASSLSAGENEQFFGPGTRLTVL.

The V gene is TRBV10-3, the J gene TRBJ2-6; D may be TRBD1 (5 bases). The CDR3 covers 12 residues. Trimming took off 7 bases at V and 13 bases at J, with 14 bases between the two ends. Germline V lookup: CDR1 ENHRY, CDR2 SYGVKD. The CDR3 nucleotides are TGTGCCATCAAGGACACCGACTCGGTCCTGACTTTC. Translated, it gives CAIKDTDSVLTF.

The chain is built from TRBV28 and TRBJ2-4; unclear D gene. Looked up from germline, CDR1 is MDHEN and CDR2 is SYDVKM. Trimming left V 2 bases short and J 1 base short, with 12 bases between. CDR3 length: 16 residues. DNA of the CDR3: TGTGCCAGCAGTTTACCCGGGCCCGTGGCCAAAAACATTCAGTACTTC. Translating gives CASSLPGPVAKNIQYF. The entire variable domain, with the rest obtained from reference TRBV28 and TRBJ2-4, is as follows: DVKVTQSSRYLVKRTGEKVFLECVQDMDHENMFWYRQDPGLGLRLIYFSYDVKMKEKGDIPEGYSVSREKKERFSLILESASTNQTSMYLCASSLPGPVAKNIQYFGAGTRLSVL.

This chain connects TRBV28 to TRBJ1-2; D gene uncertain. Germline V gene data show CDR1 as MDHEN and CDR2 as SYDVKM. Deletions cut 2 bases from V and 5 bases from J, with 12 bases between. The CDR3 is made up of 14 amino acids. CDR3 amino acids: CASSLPGPGYGYTF. In DNA form, the CDR3 reads TGTGCCAGCAGTTTACCCGGGCCTGGTTATGGCTACACCTTC.

This sequence joins TRBV7-9 and TRBJ2-1; 11 bases are shared with TRBD1. CDR1 SEHNR and CDR2 FQNEAQ come from the germline V gene (reference sequence). This CDR3 comprises 15 residues. V was pared by 6 bases and J by 6 bases, with 7 bases of the junction left unmatched. As DNA, the CDR3 is TGTGCCAGCAGTCCCGGGACAGGGGGATCCAATGAGCAGTTCTTC. It encodes CASSPGTGGSNEQFF.

The chain recombines TRBV11-1 with TRBJ1-4; no clear D gene. The germline gives CDR1 SGHAT, CDR2 FQDESV (reference sequence). This CDR3 region has 12 residues. V lost 3 bases and J 5 bases, leaving 4 bases between the germline ends. CDR3 region: CASSFRNEKLFF. The DNA for the CDR3 is TGTGCCAGCAGCTTCCGGAATGAAAAACTGTTTTTT.

The chain couples TRBV2 to TRBJ1-5; no firm D call. This CDR3 is built from 14 residues. The germline gives CDR1 SNHLY, CDR2 FYNNEI. V lost 3 bases and J lost 4, with 10 bases in between. Here the CDR3 DNA reads TGTGCCAGCAGTGACTTCGGTTATAATCAGCCCCAGCATTTT. Translated, it gives CASSDFGYNQPQHF.

The V gene is TRBV7-2, the J gene TRBJ2-7; TRBD1 matches 9 bases. Germline V gene data show CDR1 as SGHTA and CDR2 as FQGNSA. The CDR3 sequence is 14 residues long. Trimming removed 6 bases from V and 4 bases from J; junction bases left unmatched: 7. The CDR3 bases are TGTGCCAGCAGTCGTGGACAGGGGAATTACGAGCAGTACTTC. Translated: CASSRGQGNYEQYF.

In nucleotides, the CDR3 is TGTGCCAGCGAAAGCGCCCCACGCCACTCGGGGAGCCACGAGCAGTACTTC. Translation gives CASESAPRHSGSHEQYF. V and J are TRBV2 and TRBJ2-7; perhaps TRBD2 as D (5 bases). Trimming left V 8 bases short and J 5 bases short, with 28 bases between. Per the germline V gene, CDR1 is SNHLY and CDR2 is FYNNEI. The CDR3 runs 17 residues.

The V call is TRBV6-1, the J call TRBJ1-3; no clear D gene. The germline CDR1 and CDR2 sequences are MNHNS and SASEGT. The CDR3 is 11 amino acids. V lost 8 bases, J lost 4 bases, and 6 bases lay in between. The CDR3 DNA sequence: TGTGCCAGCGCACAGGGAAACACCATATATTTT. It translates to CASAQGNTIYF.

The CDR3 DNA follows: TGTGCCAGTAGTCCCCGGGACGGACGGAATGAAAAACTGTTTTTT. Translating it yields CASSPRDGRNEKLFF. This chain connects TRBV19 to TRBJ1-4; TRBD1 is a possible D gene (5 bases). CDR3 length: 15 residues. The V gene's germline CDR1 is LNHDA and CDR2 SQIVND (reference sequence). The V end lost 5 bases, the J end lost 5 bases, and 15 bases lay between the germline ends.

The V call is TRBV15, the J call TRBJ2-7; perhaps TRBD1 as D (6 bases). Germline CDR1 is LNHNV and CDR2 is YYDKDF (reference sequence). Trimming removed 5 bases from V and 7 bases from J, with 18 bases in between. The CDR3 consists of 14 residues. CDR3 sequence (DNA): TGTGCCACCAGCGGCGGGCAGGGGAAAGATGAGCAGTACTTC. It translates to CATSGGQGKDEQYF.